A single sample gave rise to the 24 T cell receptor beta chains below, sequenced in a study of PD-L1 blockade in urothelial cancer. Only in-frame clones appear in the TCRdb table, and some are missing; sequencing was by immunoSEQ multiplex PCR. Found here are 70,000 to 75,000 clones, 80% to 90% of them singletons; the top ten hold about 4.7%. Sequenced material: PBMCs, taken around atezolizumab (anti-PD-L1) treatment. The receptor source for this set is a man aged 65 to 85 with urothelial cancer.

V and J are TRBV2 and TRBJ1-3; D uncertain. Per the germline V gene, CDR1 is SNHLY and CDR2 is FYNNEI. Trimming removed 3 bases from V and 4 bases from J, with 16 bases in between. The CDR3 contains 16 residues. The CDR3 is CASSDGRPPPGNTIYF. CDR3 nucleotides: TGTGCCAGCAGTGATGGCAGGCCTCCTCCAGGAAACACCATATATTTT.

V is TRBV6-1 and J is TRBJ2-2; TRBD2 might be the D (6 bases). Trimming pared 1 base from V and 8 bases from J, leaving 11 bases between. This CDR3 comprises 14 residues. The germline V gene has CDR1 MNHNS and CDR2 SASEGT. The CDR3 loop reads CASSEGGVWGELFF. The CDR3 bases are TGTGCCAGCAGTGAAGGCGGGGTGTGGGGGGAGCTGTTTTTT.

J is TRBJ1-3 and V is TRBV18; D uncertain. This CDR3 is built from 14 residues. The germline CDR1 and CDR2 sequences are KGHSH and LQKENI. Trimming removed 2 bases from V and 1 base from J, with 6 bases in between. CDR3 sequence reads: CASSPALSGNTIYF. CDR3 coding DNA: TGTGCCAGCTCACCAGCCCTATCTGGAAACACCATATATTTT. Based on the CDR3 plus reference TRBV18 and TRBJ1-3, the full variable domain is NAGVMQNPRHLVRRRGQEARLRCSPMKGHSHVYWYRQLPEEGLKFMVYLQKENIIDESGMPKERFSAEFPKEGPSILRIQQVVRGDSAAYFCASSPALSGNTIYFGEGSWLTVV.

Here the CDR3 reads CASSVAGGSYNEQFF. In DNA, the CDR3 is TGTGCCAGCAGCGTGGCGGGAGGGTCGTACAATGAGCAGTTCTTC. This sequence joins TRBV9 and TRBJ2-1; 9 bases are shared with TRBD2. The CDR3 totals 15 residues. The trim removed 2 bases at V and 4 bases at J, leaving 4 bases unmatched. Germline V lookup: CDR1 SGDLS, CDR2 YYNGEE.

V usage is TRBV5-1 and J usage is TRBJ2-5, with 11 bases fitting TRBD2. Germline V gene sequence: CDR1 SGHRS, CDR2 YFSETQ. With V trimmed by 4 bases and J by 4 bases, 3 bases remained unmatched. This CDR3 spans 14 amino acids. The DNA for the CDR3 is TGCGCCAGCAGCCTAGCGGGAGGAGGAGAGACCCAGTACTTC. Residues: CASSLAGGGETQYF.

The chain has TRBV28 and TRBJ2-2, with TRBD2 identical over 9 bases. The CDR3 sequence is 15 residues long. V shed 5 bases and J 0 bases; nucleotides not matched to a gene: 1. Germline-derived CDR1 and CDR2 are MDHEN and SYDVKM. CDR3 nucleotides: TGTGCCAGCAGTATAGCGGGAGCGAACACCGGGGAGCTGTTTTTT. Its translation is CASSIAGANTGELFF.

This chain joins TRBV18 and TRBJ2-7; D uncertain. V shed 3 bases and J shed 6 bases, with 12 bases lying between them. Germline CDR1 is KGHSH and CDR2 is LQKENI. This CDR3 contains 13 residues. This CDR3 is CASSPQESSEQYF. DNA of the CDR3: TGTGCCAGCTCACCGCAGGAATCCAGCGAGCAGTACTTC.

The chain couples TRBV28 to TRBJ2-5, with 8 bases lining up with TRBD1. CDR1 and CDR2 from the germline V gene are MDHEN and SYDVKM. The CDR3 is 15 amino acids. Trimming removed 2 bases from V and 5 bases from J; junction bases left unmatched: 7. CDR3 nucleotide sequence: TGTGCCAGCAGTTTAGGGTCAGGGGGCGGTGAGACCCAGTACTTC. This gives the protein CASSLGSGGGETQYF.

This clone was picked up one time. This chain uses TRBV2 with TRBJ1-3; 7 bases align to TRBD1. Unmatched junction bases numbered 9, after V lost 8 bases and J lost 2 bases. CDR3 length: 15 residues. Germline V gives CDR1 SNHLY, CDR2 FYNNEI. CDR3 sequence (DNA): TGTGCCAGCTCTGAAGACAGGGTTGCTGGAAACACCATATATTTT. As protein: CASSEDRVAGNTIYF.

The chain links TRBV6-6 to TRBJ2-2; D might be TRBD2 (6 bases). This CDR3 is 14 amino acids long. V lost 3 bases and J 4 bases, leaving 9 bases between the germline ends. The germline V gene has CDR1 MNHNY and CDR2 SVGAGI (reference sequence). The CDR3 sequence is CASSYRGGTGELFF. The CDR3 region has the DNA TGTGCCAGCAGTTATAGGGGAGGCACCGGGGAGCTGTTTTTT.

This chain joins TRBV18 and TRBJ2-4; D unresolved. The germline V gene has CDR1 KGHSH and CDR2 LQKENI. The CDR3 has 17 residues. Deletions cut 1 base from V and 1 base from J, with 14 bases between. The CDR3 nucleotides are TGTGCCAGCTCACCACTAAGTCTATCTTTGGCCAAAAACATTCAGTACTTC. Translating it yields CASSPLSLSLAKNIQYF.

This chain links TRBV29-1 with TRBJ1-5, with D perhaps TRBD1 (6 bases). CDR3 length: 12 amino acids. Per germline, CDR1 SQVTM and CDR2 ANQGSEA. Trimming pared 4 bases from V and 4 bases from J, leaving 8 bases between. CDR3 bases: TGCAGCGTTGGTCAGGGGAATCAGCCCCAGCATTTT. This gives the protein CSVGQGNQPQHF.

This rearrangement joins TRBV28 to TRBJ1-1, with D maybe TRBD1 (6 bases). The CDR3 consists of 14 residues. Germline CDR1 and CDR2: MDHEN and SYDVKM. V dropped 5 bases and J dropped 6 bases, with 16 bases sitting between them. CDR3: CASSPRGGAAEAFF. In DNA form, the CDR3 reads TGTGCCAGCAGTCCCCGCGGGGGGGCGGCTGAAGCTTTCTTT.

V and J are TRBV6-1 and TRBJ1-1; maybe TRBD1 (5 bases). This CDR3 is 13 amino acids long. V was shortened by 4 bases and J by 3 bases, with 9 bases between the two germline ends. The germline V gene encodes CDR1 MNHNS and CDR2 SASEGT. The chain's CDR3 is CASSVGGDTEAFF. The CDR3 bases are TGTGCCAGCAGTGTTGGGGGGGACACTGAAGCTTTCTTT.

The rearrangement joins TRBV29-1 to TRBJ2-1; D call uncertain. Germline lookup yields CDR1 SQVTM and CDR2 ANQGSEA. V gave up 7 bases and J gave up 0 bases, with 10 bases separating them. This CDR3 region has 13 residues. The CDR3 sequence is CSASRLSYNEQFF. CDR3 bases: TGCAGCGCTTCGCGCCTCTCCTACAATGAGCAGTTCTTC.

This chain uses TRBV28 with TRBJ2-5; 8 positions match TRBD1. CDR1 and CDR2 (germline): MDHEN, SYDVKM. V was clipped by 4 bases and J by 2 bases; unmatched bases: 3. The CDR3 has 14 residues. The CDR3 DNA reads as TGTGCCAGCAGTTCGGGACAGGCGCAAGAGACCCAGTACTTC. Translating gives CASSSGQAQETQYF. The variable domain in full, completed from reference TRBV28 and TRBJ2-5, reads DVKVTQSSRYLVKRTGEKVFLECVQDMDHENMFWYRQDPGLGLRLIYFSYDVKMKEKGDIPEGYSVSREKKERFSLILESASTNQTSMYLCASSSGQAQETQYFGPGTRLLVL.

The V gene is TRBV2, the J gene TRBJ2-6, with a tentative D call TRBD1 (6 bases). Germline CDR1 SNHLY, CDR2 FYNNEI. The CDR3 covers 15 residues. Trimming took off 6 bases at V and 0 bases at J, with 9 bases between the two ends. Here the CDR3 reads CASSRGASGANVLTF. The CDR3 nucleotides are TGTGCCAGCAGCAGGGGAGCCTCTGGGGCCAACGTCCTGACTTTC.

For the CDR3, the DNA is TGTGCCAGTAGGACAGGAAGCCCGAACACTGAAGCTTTCTTT. This encodes CASRTGSPNTEAFF. The chain has TRBV19 and TRBJ1-1, with a possible D match to TRBD1 (6 bases). CDR1 is LNHDA and CDR2 is SQIVND in the germline V gene (reference sequence). The CDR3 has 14 amino acids. V lost 6 bases and J 1 base, leaving 12 bases between the germline ends.

The rearrangement links TRBV6-5 to TRBJ1-4; maybe TRBD1 (6 bases). From germline, CDR1 is MNHEY and CDR2 SVGAGI. The CDR3 loop spans 13 amino acids. Trimming left V 8 bases short and J 7 bases short, with 14 bases between. CDR3 region: CASRGGAIEKLFF. The CDR3 DNA is TGTGCCAGCCGGGGGGGGGCGATTGAAAAACTGTTTTTT.

This chain joins TRBV23-1 and TRBJ2-6; possible D gene TRBD1, 6 bases. TRBV23-1 is an ORF, and what it does is uncertain. V was pared by 7 bases and J by 0 bases, with 19 bases between. This CDR3 is 18 amino acids long. CDR3 loop: CASKETGVRLSGANVLTF. The DNA of the CDR3 is TGCGCCAGCAAGGAGACAGGCGTTCGGCTCTCTGGGGCCAACGTCCTGACTTTC.

The V and J genes are TRBV7-9 and TRBJ2-3; 11 bases line up with TRBD1. This CDR3 has 15 residues. Unmatched junction bases numbered 4, after V lost 5 bases and J lost 3 bases. Looked up from germline, CDR1 is SEHNR and CDR2 is FQNEAQ (reference sequence). The CDR3 sequence is CASSPGQGETDTQYF. Written as DNA, the CDR3 is TGTGCCAGCAGCCCGGGACAGGGGGAAACAGATACGCAGTATTTT.

The sample holds a few counts of this clone. The DNA for the CDR3 is TGCGCCAGTGGGACAGGCCAGGGCTCTGGAAACACCATATATTTT. Translating it yields CASGTGQGSGNTIYF. The gene calls are TRBV5-1 and TRBJ1-3, with TRBD1 matching 8 bases. The germline CDR1 and CDR2 sequences are SGHRS and YFSETQ. With 8 bases clipped from V and 0 bases from J, the junction kept 7 bases outside the gene matches. The CDR3 consists of 15 residues.

CDR3 sequence reads: CASSEGGGRTDTQYF. The CDR3 DNA reads TGCGCCAGCAGTGAAGGTGGCGGGAGAACAGATACGCAGTATTTT. This chain connects TRBV10-2 to TRBJ2-3, with 7 bases fitting TRBD2. Trimming took 3 bases from V and 3 from J; bases not matched to a gene: 6. The germline V gene has CDR1 WSHSY and CDR2 SAAADI. The CDR3 loop spans 15 amino acids.

The genes are TRBV10-1 and TRBJ1-1; D uncertain. The CDR3 runs 13 residues. V shed 3 bases and J shed 0 bases, with 5 bases lying between them. CDR1 WNHNN and CDR2 SYGVQD come from the germline V gene (reference sequence). The CDR3 DNA sequence: TGCGCCAGCAGTGATCAGATGAACACTGAAGCTTTCTTT. Its protein is CASSDQMNTEAFF.